The rows below give T cell receptor beta chains drawn from one sample of a study of blood T cell repertoires in COVID-19. Generated by immunoSEQ multiplex PCR, the TCRdb table keeps only in-frame clones and is missing some. This table has about 260,000 clones, 80% to 90% appearing once. The sample was PBMCs or T cells enriched from blood (not recorded which). These receptors came from a woman between 18 and 29 years old who had recovered from COVID-19. Both conserved end residues are part of each CDR3. The order of the fields is clone size, D gene, V gene, J gene, CDR3 protein, CDR3 DNA. A D gene is named only where the DNA matches it firmly. A row's size may be missing; if present it is once, few, many or a size class.

clone size: -
D gene: TRBD2
V gene: TRBV3-1/TRBV3-2
J gene: TRBJ2-7
CDR3 protein: CASSQTYSGGSYEQYF
CDR3 DNA: TGTGCCAGCAGCCAAACCTATAGCGGGGGTTCCTACGAGCAGTACTTC

clone size: -
D gene: -
V gene: TRBV7-6
J gene: TRBJ2-3
CDR3 protein: CASSLSAAVRGTDTQYF
CDR3 DNA: TGTGCCAGCAGCTTAAGTGCGGCCGTTCGTGGCACAGATACGCAGTATTTT

clone size: -
D gene: -
V gene: TRBV4-1
J gene: TRBJ1-2
CDR3 protein: CASSQEGGDSRRGYTF
CDR3 DNA: TGCGCCAGCAGCCAAGAAGGGGGGGACTCAAGGCGTGGCTACACCTTC

clone size: -
D gene: -
V gene: TRBV27
J gene: TRBJ1-4
CDR3 protein: CASSSRTVTTNEKLFF
CDR3 DNA: TGTGCCAGCAGTTCACGGACAGTAACAACTAATGAAAAACTGTTTTTT

clone size: -
D gene: -
V gene: TRBV9
J gene: TRBJ2-5
CDR3 protein: CASSVGGGRETQYF
CDR3 DNA: TGTGCCAGCAGCGTAGGAGGGGGTCGAGAGACCCAGTACTTC

clone size: few
D gene: -
V gene: TRBV15
J gene: TRBJ2-2
CDR3 protein: CATSRGQGSGELFF
CDR3 DNA: TGTGCCACCAGCAGAGGGCAGGGGTCCGGGGAGCTGTTTTTT

clone size: -
D gene: TRBD1
V gene: TRBV28
J gene: TRBJ2-7
CDR3 protein: CASRGQGWAEQYF
CDR3 DNA: TGTGCCAGCAGAGGACAGGGGTGGGCCGAGCAGTACTTC

clone size: -
D gene: -
V gene: TRBV19
J gene: TRBJ1-5
CDR3 protein: CASSIDRERPQHF
CDR3 DNA: TGTGCCAGTAGTATAGATCGGGAGCGGCCCCAGCATTTT

clone size: -
D gene: TRBD1
V gene: TRBV9
J gene: TRBJ2-5
CDR3 protein: CASSPGTGAGETQYF
CDR3 DNA: TGTGCCAGCAGCCCAGGGACAGGGGCGGGGGAGACCCAGTACTTC

clone size: -
D gene: -
V gene: TRBV2
J gene: TRBJ1-2
CDR3 protein: CASSVQRGRGYTF
CDR3 DNA: TGTGCCAGCAGTGTCCAGCGGGGCCGGGGCTACACCTTC

clone size: -
D gene: -
V gene: TRBV5-8
J gene: TRBJ1-2
CDR3 protein: CASRMGTGLHGYTF
CDR3 DNA: TGTGCCAGCAGGATGGGAACAGGTCTGCATGGCTACACCTTC

clone size: -
D gene: -
V gene: TRBV7-6
J gene: TRBJ2-5
CDR3 protein: CASKLGAKIETQYF
CDR3 DNA: TGTGCCAGCAAATTAGGGGCCAAGATAGAGACCCAGTACTTC

clone size: once
D gene: TRBD2
V gene: TRBV5-1
J gene: TRBJ2-3
CDR3 protein: CASSLGIAGGSYADTQYF
CDR3 DNA: TGCGCCAGCAGCTTGGGTATAGCGGGGGGGAGTTATGCAGATACGCAGTATTTT

clone size: few
D gene: -
V gene: TRBV4-1
J gene: TRBJ2-7
CDR3 protein: CASSQDVTGQPYEQYF
CDR3 DNA: TGCGCCAGCAGCCAAGATGTAACCGGACAGCCCTACGAGCAGTACTTC

clone size: -
D gene: TRBD2
V gene: TRBV18
J gene: TRBJ2-5
CDR3 protein: CASSSLVTSGGEETQYF
CDR3 DNA: TGTGCCAGCTCATCCCTCGTTACTAGCGGGGGAGAAGAGACCCAGTACTTC

clone size: once
D gene: -
V gene: TRBV4-1
J gene: TRBJ1-5
CDR3 protein: CASSREGTTGQPQHF
CDR3 DNA: TGCGCCAGCAGCCGGGAAGGGACAACTGGTCAGCCCCAGCATTTT

clone size: -
D gene: -
V gene: TRBV11-1
J gene: TRBJ2-5
CDR3 protein: CASSLRGGARGETQYF
CDR3 DNA: TGTGCCAGCAGCTTACGAGGGGGGGCGCGCGGAGAGACCCAGTACTTC

clone size: -
D gene: -
V gene: TRBV3-1/TRBV3-2
J gene: TRBJ1-2
CDR3 protein: CASSQDLVLNYGYTF
CDR3 DNA: TGTGCCAGCAGCCAAGATCTAGTCTTAAACTATGGCTACACCTTC

clone size: -
D gene: TRBD1
V gene: TRBV27
J gene: TRBJ2-2
CDR3 protein: CASSWSLQGANGELFF
CDR3 DNA: TGTGCCAGCAGTTGGAGCCTACAGGGGGCGAACGGGGAGCTGTTTTTT

clone size: -
D gene: -
V gene: TRBV12-1
J gene: TRBJ1-2
CDR3 protein: CASSPGTASYGYTF
CDR3 DNA: TGTGCCAGCAGCCCTGGGACAGCAAGTTATGGCTACACCTTC

clone size: -
D gene: TRBD1
V gene: TRBV4-1
J gene: TRBJ2-5
CDR3 protein: CASSQVAGGVETQYF
CDR3 DNA: TGCGCCAGCAGCCAAGTAGCAGGGGGAGTAGAGACCCAGTACTTC

clone size: -
D gene: -
V gene: TRBV12-2
J gene: TRBJ2-5
CDR3 protein: CASRLALRIGTSGGARETQYF
CDR3 DNA: TGTGCAAGTCGCTTAGCCCTAAGAATCGGGACTAGCGGGGGGGCTAGGGAGACCCAGTACTTC

clone size: -
D gene: TRBD1
V gene: TRBV5-1
J gene: TRBJ1-3
CDR3 protein: CASSLQGDNGNTIYF
CDR3 DNA: TGCGCCAGCAGCTTGCAGGGGGATAACGGAAACACCATATATTTT

clone size: -
D gene: -
V gene: TRBV5-6
J gene: TRBJ1-2
CDR3 protein: CASSWGRKGSGYTF
CDR3 DNA: TGTGCCAGCAGCTGGGGGCGGAAGGGGTCTGGCTACACCTTC

clone size: once
D gene: TRBD1
V gene: TRBV5-1
J gene: TRBJ1-2
CDR3 protein: CASSSGTGIYGYTF
CDR3 DNA: TGCGCCAGCAGCTCCGGGACAGGGATCTATGGCTACACCTTC

clone size: -
D gene: TRBD1
V gene: TRBV2
J gene: TRBJ1-6
CDR3 protein: CAEQGDSYNSPLHF
CDR3 DNA: TGTGCCGAACAGGGGGATTCCTATAATTCACCCCTCCACTTT